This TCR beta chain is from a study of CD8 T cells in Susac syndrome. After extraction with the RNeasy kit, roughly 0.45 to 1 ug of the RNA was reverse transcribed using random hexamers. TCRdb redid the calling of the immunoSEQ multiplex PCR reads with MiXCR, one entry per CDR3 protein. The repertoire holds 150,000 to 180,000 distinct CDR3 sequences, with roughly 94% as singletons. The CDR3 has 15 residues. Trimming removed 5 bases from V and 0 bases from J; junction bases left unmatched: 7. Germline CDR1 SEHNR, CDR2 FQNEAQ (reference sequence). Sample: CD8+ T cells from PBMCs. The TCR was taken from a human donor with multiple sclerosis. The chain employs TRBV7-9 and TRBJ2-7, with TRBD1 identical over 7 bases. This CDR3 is CASSPPDRYSYEQYF. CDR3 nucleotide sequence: TGTGCCAGCAGCCCCCCGGACAGGTACTCCTACGAGCAGTACTTC.